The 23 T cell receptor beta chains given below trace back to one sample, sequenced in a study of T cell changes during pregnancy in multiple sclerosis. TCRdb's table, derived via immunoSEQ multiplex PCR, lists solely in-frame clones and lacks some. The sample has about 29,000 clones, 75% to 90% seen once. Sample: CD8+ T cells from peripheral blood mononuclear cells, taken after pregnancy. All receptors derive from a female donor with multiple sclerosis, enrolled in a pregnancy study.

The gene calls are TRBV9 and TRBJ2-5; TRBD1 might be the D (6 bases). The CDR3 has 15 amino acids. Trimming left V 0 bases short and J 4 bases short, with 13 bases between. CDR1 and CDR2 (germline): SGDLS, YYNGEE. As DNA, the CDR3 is TGTGCCAGCAGCGTAGTGGGGGCGGACTTAGAGACCCAGTACTTC. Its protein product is CASSVVGADLETQYF.

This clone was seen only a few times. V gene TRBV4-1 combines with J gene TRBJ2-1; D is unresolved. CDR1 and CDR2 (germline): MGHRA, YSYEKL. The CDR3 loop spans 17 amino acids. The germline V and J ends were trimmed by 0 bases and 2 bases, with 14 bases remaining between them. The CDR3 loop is CASSQDMSSAAYNEQFF. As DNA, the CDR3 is TGCGCCAGCAGCCAAGATATGTCGAGCGCCGCCTACAATGAGCAGTTCTTC.

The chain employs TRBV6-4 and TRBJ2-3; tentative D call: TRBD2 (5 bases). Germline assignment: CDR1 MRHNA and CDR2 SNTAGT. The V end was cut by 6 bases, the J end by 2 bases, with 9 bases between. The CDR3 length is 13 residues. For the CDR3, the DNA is TGTGCCAGCAGCAGAGCGGACACAGATACGCAGTATTTT. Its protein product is CASSRADTDTQYF.

The CDR3 region has the DNA TGTGCCAGCGTTGGGGCCGTACAGGGATCTTCGGGCTACACCTTC. It translates to CASVGAVQGSSGYTF. The chain carries TRBV21-1 and TRBJ1-2; the table's D gene call, TRBD1, was not cross checked with the DNA. TRBV21-1 is flagged as a pseudogene. The CDR3 contains 15 residues.

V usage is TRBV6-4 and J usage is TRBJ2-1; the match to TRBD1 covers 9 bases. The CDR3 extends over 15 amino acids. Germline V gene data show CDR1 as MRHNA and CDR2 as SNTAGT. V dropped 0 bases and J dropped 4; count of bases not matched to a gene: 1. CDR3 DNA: TGTGCCAGCAGTGACTCGGGACAGGGATACAATGAGCAGTTCTTC. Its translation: CASSDSGQGYNEQFF.

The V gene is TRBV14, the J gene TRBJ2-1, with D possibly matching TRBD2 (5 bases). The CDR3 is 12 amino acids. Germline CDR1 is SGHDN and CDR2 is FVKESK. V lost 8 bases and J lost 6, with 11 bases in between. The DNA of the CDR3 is TGTGCCAGCGGGGAGTTTTTCAATGAGCAGTTCTTC. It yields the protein CASGEFFNEQFF.

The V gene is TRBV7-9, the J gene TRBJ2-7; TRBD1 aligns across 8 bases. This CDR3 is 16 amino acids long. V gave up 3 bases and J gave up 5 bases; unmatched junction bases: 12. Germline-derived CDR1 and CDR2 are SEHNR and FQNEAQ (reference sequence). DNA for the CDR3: TGTGCCAGCAGCTTTCGGACAGGGAAGCGATCCCACGAGCAGTACTTC. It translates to CASSFRTGKRSHEQYF.

The CDR3 region is CASSFQAYEQYF. The CDR3 region has the DNA TGTGCCAGCAGCTTTCAGGCGTACGAGCAGTACTTC. The chain joins TRBV11-2 to TRBJ2-7, with D unclear. Trimming took off 3 bases at V and 4 bases at J, with 7 bases between the two ends. The CDR3 spans 12 residues. Looked up from germline, CDR1 is SGHAT and CDR2 is FQNNGV.

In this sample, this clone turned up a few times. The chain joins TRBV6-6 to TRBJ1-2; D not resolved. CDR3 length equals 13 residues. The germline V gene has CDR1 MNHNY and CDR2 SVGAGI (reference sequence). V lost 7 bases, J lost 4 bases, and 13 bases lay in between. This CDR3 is CASTRRAPYGYTF. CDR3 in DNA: TGTGCCAGCACCCGGAGGGCCCCCTATGGCTACACCTTC.

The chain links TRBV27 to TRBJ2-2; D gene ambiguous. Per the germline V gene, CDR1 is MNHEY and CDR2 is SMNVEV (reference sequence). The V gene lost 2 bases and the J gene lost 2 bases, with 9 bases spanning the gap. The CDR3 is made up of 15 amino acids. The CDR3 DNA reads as TGTGCCAGCAGTTTAAGACAAGTAAACACCGGGGAGCTGTTTTTT. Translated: CASSLRQVNTGELFF.

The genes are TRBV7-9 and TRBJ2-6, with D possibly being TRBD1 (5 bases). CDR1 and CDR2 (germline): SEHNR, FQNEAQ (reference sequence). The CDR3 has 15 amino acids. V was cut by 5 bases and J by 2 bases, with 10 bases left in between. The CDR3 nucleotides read TGTGCCAGCAGCCCCACCAGGGCTGGGGCCAACGTCCTGACTTTC. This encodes CASSPTRAGANVLTF.

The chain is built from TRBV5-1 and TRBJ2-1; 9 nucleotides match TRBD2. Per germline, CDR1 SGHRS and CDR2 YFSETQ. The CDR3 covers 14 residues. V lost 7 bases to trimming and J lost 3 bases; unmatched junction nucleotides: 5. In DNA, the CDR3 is TGCGCCAGCGGTAGCGGGAGCGGCTACAATGAGCAGTTCTTC. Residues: CASGSGSGYNEQFF.

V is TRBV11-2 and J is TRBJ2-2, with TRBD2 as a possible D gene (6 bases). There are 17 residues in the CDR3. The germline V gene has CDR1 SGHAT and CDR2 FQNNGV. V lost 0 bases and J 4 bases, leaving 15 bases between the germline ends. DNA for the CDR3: TGTGCCAGCAGCTTAGATCCCCCTGGCGGGATCACCGGGGAGCTGTTTTTT. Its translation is CASSLDPPGGITGELFF.

As DNA, the CDR3 is TGTGCCAGCAGCAACACGGGGGTCTACGAGCAGTACTTC. Protein sequence: CASSNTGVYEQYF. The rearrangement joins TRBV27 to TRBJ2-7; tentative D call: TRBD2 (6 bases). The V gene's germline CDR1 is MNHEY and CDR2 SMNVEV (reference sequence). Trimming removed 6 bases from V and 3 bases from J, with 12 bases in between. The CDR3 consists of 13 residues.

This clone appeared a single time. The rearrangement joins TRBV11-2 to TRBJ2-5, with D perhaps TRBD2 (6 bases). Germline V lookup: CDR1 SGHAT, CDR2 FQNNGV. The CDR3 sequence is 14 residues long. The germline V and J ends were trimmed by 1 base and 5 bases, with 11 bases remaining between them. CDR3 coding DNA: TGTGCCAGCAGCTTAGTTATGGAGGGGGAGACCCAGTACTTC. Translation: CASSLVMEGETQYF.

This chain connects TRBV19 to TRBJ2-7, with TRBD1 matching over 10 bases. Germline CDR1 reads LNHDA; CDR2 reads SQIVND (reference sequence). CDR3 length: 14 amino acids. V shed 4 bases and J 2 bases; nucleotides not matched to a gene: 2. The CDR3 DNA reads TGTGCCAGTAGTACCGGGACAGGGGCCTACGAGCAGTACTTC. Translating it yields CASSTGTGAYEQYF.

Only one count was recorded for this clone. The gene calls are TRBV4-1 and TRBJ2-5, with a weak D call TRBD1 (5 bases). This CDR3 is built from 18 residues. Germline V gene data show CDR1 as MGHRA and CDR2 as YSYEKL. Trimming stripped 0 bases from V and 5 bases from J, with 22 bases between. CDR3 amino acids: CASSQDQDLGGAMETQYF. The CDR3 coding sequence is TGCGCCAGCAGCCAAGACCAAGATTTGGGTGGGGCTATGGAGACCCAGTACTTC.

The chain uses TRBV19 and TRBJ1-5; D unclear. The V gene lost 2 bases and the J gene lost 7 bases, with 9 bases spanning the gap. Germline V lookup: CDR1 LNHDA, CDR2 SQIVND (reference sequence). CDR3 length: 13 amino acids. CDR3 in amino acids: CASSIQSFQPQHF. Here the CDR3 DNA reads TGTGCCAGTAGTATACAGTCTTTCCAGCCCCAGCATTTT.

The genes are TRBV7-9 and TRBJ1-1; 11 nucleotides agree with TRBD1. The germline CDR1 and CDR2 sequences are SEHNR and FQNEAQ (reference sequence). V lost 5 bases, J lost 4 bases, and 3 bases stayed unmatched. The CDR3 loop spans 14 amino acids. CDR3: CASSPGQGATEAFF. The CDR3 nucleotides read TGTGCCAGCAGCCCAGGACAGGGGGCCACTGAAGCTTTCTTT. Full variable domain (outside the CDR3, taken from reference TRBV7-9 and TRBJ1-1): DTGVSQNPRHKITKRGQNVTFRCDPISEHNRLYWYRQTLGQGPEFLTYFQNEAQLEKSRLLSDRFSAERPKGSFSTLEIQRTEQGDSAMYLCASSPGQGATEAFFGQGTRLTVV.

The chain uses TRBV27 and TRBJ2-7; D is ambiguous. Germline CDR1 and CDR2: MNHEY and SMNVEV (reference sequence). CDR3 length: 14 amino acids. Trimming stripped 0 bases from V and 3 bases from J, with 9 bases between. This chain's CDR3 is CASSLSPLVYEQYF. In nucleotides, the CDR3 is TGTGCCAGCAGTTTATCCCCTCTTGTCTACGAGCAGTACTTC.

This chain's CDR3 is CASSLLAGGETQYF. CDR3 coding DNA: TGTGCCAGCAGCTTACTAGCGGGAGGAGAGACCCAGTACTTC. The V and J genes are TRBV7-2 and TRBJ2-5; 11 bases match TRBD2. The CDR3 spans 14 residues. The V gene end was trimmed by 2 bases and the J gene end by 4 bases; junction bases not matched to a gene: 0. Germline CDR1 SGHTA, CDR2 FQGNSA.

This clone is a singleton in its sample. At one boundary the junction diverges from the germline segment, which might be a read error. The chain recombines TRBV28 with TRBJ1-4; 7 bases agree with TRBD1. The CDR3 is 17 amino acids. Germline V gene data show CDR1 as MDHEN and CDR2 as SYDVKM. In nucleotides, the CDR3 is TGTGCCAGCAGTTTATTAAACAGGGGCCATCTTAATCAAAAACTGTTTTTT. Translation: CASSLLNRGHLNQKLFF.

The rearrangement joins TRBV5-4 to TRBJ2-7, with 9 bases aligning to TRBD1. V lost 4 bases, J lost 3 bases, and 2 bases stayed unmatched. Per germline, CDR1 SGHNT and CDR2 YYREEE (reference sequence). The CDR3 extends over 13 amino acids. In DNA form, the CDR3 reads TGTGCCAGCAGCGCGGACAGGGGCTACGAGCAGTACTTC. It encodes CASSADRGYEQYF.